This TCR beta chain derives from a study of control samples from healthy donors and cancer patients. Assay used: immunoSEQ multiplex PCR; TCRdb lists only in-frame clones, some missing. The sample contains around 200,000 clones, roughly 94% of which appear only once. This sequence was found in a man aged 50 to 60 in good health. The sample taken for sequencing was blood.

The CDR3 protein is CAISDQTEGGYTF. In DNA form, the CDR3 reads TGTGCCATCAGTGATCAGACGGAAGGTGGCTACACCTTC. The genes are TRBV10-3 and TRBJ1-2; D remains unclear. Germline lookup yields CDR1 ENHRY and CDR2 SYGVKD. V lost 3 bases, J lost 7 bases, and 12 bases lay in between. CDR3 size: 13 residues.